This TCR beta chain originates from a study of regulatory T cells in long-lasting Graves disease. Regarding the study as a whole: There were preferences for TRBV28, TRBJ1-2 and TRBJ2-5 in persistent disease.

Stated time point: persistent/refractory GD, antithyroid drugs over 5 years with positive TRAb. Generation of the TCR library employed RNA extracted from PBMCs. A blood draw put around 9 milliliters of peripheral blood into EDTA tubes. Building of the TCR beta libraries involved iRepertoire HTBI primers and Arm-PCR of CDR3 regions. Via MiXCR, TCRdb re-called the multiplex PCR reads, giving one row per CDR3 protein. The profile shows about 430,000 distinct CDR3 sequences, approximately 22% of them singletons. Losses at the gene ends were 5 bases for V and 3 bases for J; bases not matched to a gene: 4. This CDR3 has 15 residues. This clonotype was seen ten or more times. Its specificity is not known.

This receptor was taken from a female donor with Graves disease. The rearrangement joins TRBV12-3 or TRBV12-4 to TRBJ2-5, with 12 bases identical to TRBD2. The sequences come from peripheral blood mononuclear cells (PBMCs), collected when the disease was refractory, from a patient treated with antithyroid drugs. The CDR3: CASSEGLAGEETQYF. The CDR3, as DNA: TGTGCCAGCAGTGAGGGACTAGCGGGCGAAGAGACCCAGTACTTC.